The T cell receptor (beta chain) under discussion was sequenced for a study of T-cell reconstitution after alpha-beta-depleted transplantation in children. Researchers prepared the TCRbeta library using unique molecular identifiers, the study reports. TCRdb redid the calling of the PCR reads with MiXCR, one entry per CDR3 protein. This table holds some 840,000 distinct CDR3 sequences, roughly 15% found once. Germline V CDR1 and CDR2: DFQATT, SNEGSKA (reference sequence). Deletions cut 6 bases from V and 5 bases from J, with 22 bases between. The CDR3 extends over 15 amino acids. Source: PBMCs, mostly from graft donor cells, taken 360 days after TCRalphabeta/CD19-depleted stem cell transplant. This TCR derives from a male patient younger than 18 who had a stem cell transplant for acute lymphoblastic leukemia, so the T cells may come from the graft donor. The chain uses TRBV20-1 and TRBJ2-5; no firm D call. The CDR3, as DNA: TGCAGTGCCTTCGTTAGGTGGGTCTTAGACGAGACCCAGTACTTC. Amino acid sequence: CSAFVRWVLDETQYF.